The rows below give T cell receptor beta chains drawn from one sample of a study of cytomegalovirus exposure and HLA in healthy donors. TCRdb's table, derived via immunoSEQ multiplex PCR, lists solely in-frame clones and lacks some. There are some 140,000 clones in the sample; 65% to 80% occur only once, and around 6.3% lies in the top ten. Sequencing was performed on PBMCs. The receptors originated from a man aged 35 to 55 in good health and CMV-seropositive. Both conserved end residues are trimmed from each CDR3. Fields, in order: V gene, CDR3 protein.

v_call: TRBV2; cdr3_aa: ASSYSYEQY
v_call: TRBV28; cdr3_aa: ASTFGDGYT
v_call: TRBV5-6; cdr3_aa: ASSFGQGRDEQY
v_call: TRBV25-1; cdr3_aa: ASSEIEASGRLYNEQF
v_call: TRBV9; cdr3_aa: ASSANLAGGQPSYNEQF
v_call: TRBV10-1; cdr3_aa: ASSGVLQGQARRATIY
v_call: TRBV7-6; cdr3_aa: ASLGLGSYEQY
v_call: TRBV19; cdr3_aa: ASSIGGGMTQPQH
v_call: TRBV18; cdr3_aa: ASSPYSGEQF
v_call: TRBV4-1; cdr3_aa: ASSPAVDNEQF
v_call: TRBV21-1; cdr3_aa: ASRRTSGRPKNIQY
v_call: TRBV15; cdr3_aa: ATTPRQGYSTGELF
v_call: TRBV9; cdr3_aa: ASSSGPFDTEAF
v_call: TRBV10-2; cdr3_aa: ASRLAGNNEQF
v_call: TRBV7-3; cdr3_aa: ASSLTLRGRQF
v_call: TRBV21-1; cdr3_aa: ASSKVVTGTEKLF
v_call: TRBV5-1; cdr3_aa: ASSSRTGGSSYGYT
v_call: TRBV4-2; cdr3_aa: ASSQGGGGLR
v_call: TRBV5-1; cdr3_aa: ASSLNKNTGELF
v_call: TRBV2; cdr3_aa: ASTPGSPQAEAF
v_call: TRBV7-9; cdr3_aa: ASSLGEVHGYT
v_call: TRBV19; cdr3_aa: ASSIGLHTGELF
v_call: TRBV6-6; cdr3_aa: ASSYSPTGGNTEAF
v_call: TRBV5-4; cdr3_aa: ASSQQVGPGANVLT
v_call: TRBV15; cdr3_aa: ATSTTSRTHYNEQF
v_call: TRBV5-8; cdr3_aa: ASSKDRAYEQY
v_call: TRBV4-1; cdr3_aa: ASSQAGLAGVQIFDEQF